This T cell receptor (beta chain) was documented in a study of T cells in Graves' hyperthyroidism and ophthalmopathy. The CDR3 regions of TCR beta were amplified from RNA transcripts. In the first-round RT-PCR of the TCR CDR3, the HTBI primer set was used. In TCRdb, the multiplex PCR reads were re-called with MiXCR into one record per CDR3 protein. The sample comprises under 350,000 distinct CDR3 sequences, under 25% of which are singletons, and about 50% rests with the top ten. The length of the CDR3 is 15 residues. Trimming shortened V by 5 bases and J by 0 bases, and 13 bases separated the two germline ends. Germline V gene lookup returns CDR1 SGHVS and CDR2 FNYEAQ.

The V gene is TRBV7-6, the J gene TRBJ1-2; D is unclear. The clonotype was recovered from a woman between 45 and 60 years old with Graves' hyperthyroidism. What was sequenced was blood. The CDR3: CASSPERAPNYGYTF. The CDR3 nucleotides read TGTGCCAGCAGCCCCGAGAGAGCACCTAACTATGGCTACACCTTC. Based on the CDR3 plus reference TRBV7-6 and TRBJ1-2, the full variable domain is GAGVSQSPRYKVTKRGQDVALRCDPISGHVSLYWYRQALGQGPEFLTYFNYEAQQDKSGLPNDRFSAERPEGSISTLTIQRTEQRDSAMYRCASSPERAPNYGYTFGSGTRLTVV.